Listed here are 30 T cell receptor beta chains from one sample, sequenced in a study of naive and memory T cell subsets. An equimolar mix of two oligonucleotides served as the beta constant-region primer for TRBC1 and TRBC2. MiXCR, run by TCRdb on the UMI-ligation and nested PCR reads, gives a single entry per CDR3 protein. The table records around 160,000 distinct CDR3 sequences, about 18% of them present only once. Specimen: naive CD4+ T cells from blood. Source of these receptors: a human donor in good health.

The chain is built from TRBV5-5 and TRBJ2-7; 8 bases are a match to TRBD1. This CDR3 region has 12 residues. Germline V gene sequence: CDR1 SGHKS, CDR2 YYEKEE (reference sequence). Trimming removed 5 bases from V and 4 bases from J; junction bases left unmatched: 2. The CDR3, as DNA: TGTGCCAGCAGGACAGGGGATTACGAGCAGTACTTC. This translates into CASRTGDYEQYF. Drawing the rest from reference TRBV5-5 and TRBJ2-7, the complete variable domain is DAGVTQSPTHLIKTRGQQVTLRCSPISGHKSVSWYQQVLGQGPQFIFQYYEKEERGRGNFPDRFSARQFPNYSSELNVNALLLGDSALYLCASRTGDYEQYFGPGTRLTVT.

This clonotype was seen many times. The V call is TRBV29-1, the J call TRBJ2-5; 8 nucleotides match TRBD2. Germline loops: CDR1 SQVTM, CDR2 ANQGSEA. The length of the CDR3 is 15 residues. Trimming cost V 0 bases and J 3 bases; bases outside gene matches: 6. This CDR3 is CSVEDGTSGKETQYF. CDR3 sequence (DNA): TGCAGCGTTGAAGATGGTACTAGCGGCAAAGAGACCCAGTACTTC.

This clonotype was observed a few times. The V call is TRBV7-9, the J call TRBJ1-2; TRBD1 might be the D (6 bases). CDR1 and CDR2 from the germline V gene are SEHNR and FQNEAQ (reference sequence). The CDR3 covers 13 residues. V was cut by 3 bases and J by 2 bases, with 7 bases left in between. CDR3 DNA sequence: TGTGCCAGCAGCTTTGACAGGAACTATGGCTACACCTTC. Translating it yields CASSFDRNYGYTF.

For the CDR3, the DNA is TGTGCCAGCAGCGTAGCCCCCCGGGGTGCAGATACGCAGTATTTT. Its protein is CASSVAPRGADTQYF. V is TRBV9 and J is TRBJ2-3; possible D gene TRBD2, 5 bases. The CDR3 has 15 amino acids. Germline CDR1 is SGDLS and CDR2 is YYNGEE. V gave up 0 bases and J gave up 4 bases, with 12 bases separating them.

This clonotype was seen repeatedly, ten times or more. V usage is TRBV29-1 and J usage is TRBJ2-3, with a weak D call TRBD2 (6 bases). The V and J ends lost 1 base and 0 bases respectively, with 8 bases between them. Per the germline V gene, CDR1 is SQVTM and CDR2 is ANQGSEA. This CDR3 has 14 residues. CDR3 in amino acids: CSVEGLGSTDTQYF. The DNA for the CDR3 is TGCAGCGTTGAAGGACTAGGCAGCACAGATACGCAGTATTTT.

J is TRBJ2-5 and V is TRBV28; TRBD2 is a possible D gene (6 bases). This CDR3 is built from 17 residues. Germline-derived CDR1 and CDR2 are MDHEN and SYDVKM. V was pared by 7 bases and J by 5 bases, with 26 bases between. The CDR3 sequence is CASTPGALGGPLETQYF. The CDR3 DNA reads TGTGCCAGCACCCCTGGGGCTTTGGGGGGTCCCTTGGAGACCCAGTACTTC. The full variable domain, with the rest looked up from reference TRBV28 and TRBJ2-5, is DVKVTQSSRYLVKRTGEKVFLECVQDMDHENMFWYRQDPGLGLRLIYFSYDVKMKEKGDIPEGYSVSREKKERFSLILESASTNQTSMYLCASTPGALGGPLETQYFGPGTRLLVL.

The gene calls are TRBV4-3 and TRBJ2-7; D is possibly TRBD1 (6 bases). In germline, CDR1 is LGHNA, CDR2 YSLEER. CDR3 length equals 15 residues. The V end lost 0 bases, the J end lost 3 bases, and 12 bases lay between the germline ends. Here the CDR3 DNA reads TGCGCCAGCAGCCAAGAAAGCAGGGGATACTACGAGCAGTACTTC. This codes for CASSQESRGYYEQYF.

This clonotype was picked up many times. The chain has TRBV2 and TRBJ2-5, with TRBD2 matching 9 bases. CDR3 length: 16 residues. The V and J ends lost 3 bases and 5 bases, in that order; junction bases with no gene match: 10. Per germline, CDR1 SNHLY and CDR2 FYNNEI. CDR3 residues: CASSEASGRPRETQYF. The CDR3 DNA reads TGTGCCAGCAGTGAGGCCAGCGGGAGGCCCCGGGAGACCCAGTACTTC. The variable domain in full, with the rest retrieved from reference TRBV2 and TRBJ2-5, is EPEVTQTPSHQVTQMGQEVILRCVPISNHLYFYWYRQILGQKVEFLVSFYNNEISEKSEIFDDQFSVERPDGSNFTLKIRSTKLEDSAMYFCASSEASGRPRETQYFGPGTRLLVL.

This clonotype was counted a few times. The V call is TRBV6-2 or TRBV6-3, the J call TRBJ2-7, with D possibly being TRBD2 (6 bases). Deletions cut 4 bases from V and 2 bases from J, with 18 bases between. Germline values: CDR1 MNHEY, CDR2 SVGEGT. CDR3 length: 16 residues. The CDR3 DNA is TGTGCCAGCAGTTCCGATCTTAGCGGAGCTCCCTACGAGCAGTACTTC. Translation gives CASSSDLSGAPYEQYF.

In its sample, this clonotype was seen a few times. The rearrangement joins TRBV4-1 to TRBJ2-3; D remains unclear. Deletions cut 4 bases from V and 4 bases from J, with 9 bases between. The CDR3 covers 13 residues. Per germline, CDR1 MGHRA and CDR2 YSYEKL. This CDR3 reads CASSRSRADTQYF. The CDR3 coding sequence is TGCGCCAGCAGCCGGTCTCGGGCAGATACGCAGTATTTT.

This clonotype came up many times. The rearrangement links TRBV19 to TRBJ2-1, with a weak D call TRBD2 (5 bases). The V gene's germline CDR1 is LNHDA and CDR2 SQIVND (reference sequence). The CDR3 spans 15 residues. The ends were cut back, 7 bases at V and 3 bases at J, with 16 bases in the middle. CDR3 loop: CASKGRDGVYNEQFF. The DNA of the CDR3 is TGTGCCAGTAAGGGCCGGGATGGGGTCTACAATGAGCAGTTCTTC.

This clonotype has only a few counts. The CDR3: CASSFRQGGETQYF. The CDR3 DNA reads as TGTGCCAGCAGCTTTAGGCAGGGTGGGGAGACCCAGTACTTC. The chain has TRBV7-2 and TRBJ2-5; TRBD1 might be the D (5 bases). The CDR3 extends over 14 amino acids. Deletions cut 3 bases from V and 5 bases from J, with 13 bases between. Looked up from germline, CDR1 is SGHTA and CDR2 is FQGNSA.

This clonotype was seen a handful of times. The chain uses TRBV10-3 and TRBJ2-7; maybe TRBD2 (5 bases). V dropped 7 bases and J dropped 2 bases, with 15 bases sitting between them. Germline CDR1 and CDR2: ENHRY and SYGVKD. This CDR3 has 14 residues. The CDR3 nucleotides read TGTGCCATCAAAGGGTGGAGCGGAACCTACGAGCAGTACTTC. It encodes CAIKGWSGTYEQYF.

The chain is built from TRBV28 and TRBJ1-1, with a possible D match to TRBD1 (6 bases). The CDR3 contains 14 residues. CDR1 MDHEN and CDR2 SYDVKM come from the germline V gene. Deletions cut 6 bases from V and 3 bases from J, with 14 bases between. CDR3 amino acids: CASRVRGGDTEAFF. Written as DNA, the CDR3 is TGTGCCAGCAGGGTCAGGGGAGGAGACACTGAAGCTTTCTTT. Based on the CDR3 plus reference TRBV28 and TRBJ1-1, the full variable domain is DVKVTQSSRYLVKRTGEKVFLECVQDMDHENMFWYRQDPGLGLRLIYFSYDVKMKEKGDIPEGYSVSREKKERFSLILESASTNQTSMYLCASRVRGGDTEAFFGQGTRLTVV.

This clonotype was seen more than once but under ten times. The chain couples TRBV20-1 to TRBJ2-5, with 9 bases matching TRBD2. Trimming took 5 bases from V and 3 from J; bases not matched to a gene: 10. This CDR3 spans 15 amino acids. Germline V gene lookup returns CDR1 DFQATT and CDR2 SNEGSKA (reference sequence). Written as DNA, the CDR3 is TGCAGTGCTCCAGCCCGCCGACTAGCGGAAGAGACCCAGTACTTC. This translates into CSAPARRLAEETQYF.

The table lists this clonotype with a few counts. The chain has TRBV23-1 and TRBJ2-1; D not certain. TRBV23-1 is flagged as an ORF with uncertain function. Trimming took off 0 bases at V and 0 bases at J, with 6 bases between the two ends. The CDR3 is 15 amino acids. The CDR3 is CASSQSPPSYNEQFF. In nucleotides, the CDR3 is TGCGCCAGCAGTCAATCGCCACCCTCCTACAATGAGCAGTTCTTC.

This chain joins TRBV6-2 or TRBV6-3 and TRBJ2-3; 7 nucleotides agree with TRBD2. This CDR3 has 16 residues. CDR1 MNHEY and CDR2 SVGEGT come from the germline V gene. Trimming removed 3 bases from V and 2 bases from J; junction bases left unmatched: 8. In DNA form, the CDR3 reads TGTGCCAGCAGTTATCCAAGAGGGAGGGCCACAGATACGCAGTATTTT. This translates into CASSYPRGRATDTQYF.

The CDR3 DNA follows: TGTGCTGGTGCCCCAGACCGCGCCGGGCCCCAGCATTTT. It translates to CAGAPDRAGPQHF. The J gene is TRBJ1-5, the V gene TRBV12-5; D ambiguous. V shed 11 bases and J shed 9 bases, with 20 bases lying between them. The CDR3 runs to 13 residues. Germline V gives CDR1 LGHNT, CDR2 FRNRAP.

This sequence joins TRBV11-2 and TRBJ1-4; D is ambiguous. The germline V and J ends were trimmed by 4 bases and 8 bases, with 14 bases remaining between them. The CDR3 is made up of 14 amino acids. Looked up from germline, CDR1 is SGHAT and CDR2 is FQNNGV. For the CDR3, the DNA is TGTGCCAGCAGCTCAATACCGCAGCGAGAAAAACTGTTTTTT. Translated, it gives CASSSIPQREKLFF.

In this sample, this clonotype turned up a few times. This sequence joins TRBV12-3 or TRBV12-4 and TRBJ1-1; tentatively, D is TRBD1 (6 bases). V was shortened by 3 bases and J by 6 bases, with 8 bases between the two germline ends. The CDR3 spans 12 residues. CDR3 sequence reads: CASSFRTAEAFF. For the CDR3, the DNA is TGTGCCAGCAGTTTTAGGACAGCTGAAGCTTTCTTT.

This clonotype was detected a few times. The CDR3 loop reads CSARGGNANTEAFF. CDR3 coding DNA: TGCAGTGCTAGGGGAGGTAATGCGAACACTGAAGCTTTCTTT. The chain couples TRBV20-1 to TRBJ1-1, with no clear D. CDR3 length equals 14 residues. Trimming removed 3 bases at V and 1 base at J, with 12 bases between. Germline CDR1 reads DFQATT; CDR2 reads SNEGSKA (reference sequence).

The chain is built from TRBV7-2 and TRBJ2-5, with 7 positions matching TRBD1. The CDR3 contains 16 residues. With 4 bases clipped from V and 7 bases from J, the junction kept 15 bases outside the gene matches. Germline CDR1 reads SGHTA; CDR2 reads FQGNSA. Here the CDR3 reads CASSSEVKGAYGTQYF. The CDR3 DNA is TGTGCCAGCAGCTCCGAAGTGAAGGGGGCGTATGGGACCCAGTACTTC.

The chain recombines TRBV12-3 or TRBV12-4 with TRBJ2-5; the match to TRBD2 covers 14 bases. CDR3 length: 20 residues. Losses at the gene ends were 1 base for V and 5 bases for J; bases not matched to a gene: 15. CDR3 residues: CASSLDMGLAGVPVSETQYF. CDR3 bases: TGTGCCAGCAGTTTAGACATGGGACTAGCGGGAGTTCCTGTCAGCGAGACCCAGTACTTC.

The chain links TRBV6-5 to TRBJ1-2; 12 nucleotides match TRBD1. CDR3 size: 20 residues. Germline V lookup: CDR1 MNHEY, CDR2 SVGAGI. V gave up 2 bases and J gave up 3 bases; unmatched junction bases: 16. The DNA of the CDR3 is TGTGCCAGCAGTTACGCTGGGTTGGGGACAGGGGGCCAGTCGGACTATGGCTACACCTTC. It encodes CASSYAGLGTGGQSDYGYTF.

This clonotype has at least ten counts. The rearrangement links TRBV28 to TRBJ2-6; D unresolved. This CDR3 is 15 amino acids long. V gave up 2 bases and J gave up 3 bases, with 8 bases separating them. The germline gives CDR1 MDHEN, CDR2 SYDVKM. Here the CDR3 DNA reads TGTGCCAGCAGTTTAGGTCTTGTTGGGGCCAACGTCCTGACTTTC. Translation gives CASSLGLVGANVLTF.

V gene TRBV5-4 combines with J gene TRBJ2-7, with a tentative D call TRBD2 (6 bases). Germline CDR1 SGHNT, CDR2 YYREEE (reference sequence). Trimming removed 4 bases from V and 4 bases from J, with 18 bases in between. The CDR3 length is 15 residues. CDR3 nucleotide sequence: TGTGCCAGCAGCAAACGGAGTAGCGGAGGGTACGAGCAGTACTTC. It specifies CASSKRSSGGYEQYF.

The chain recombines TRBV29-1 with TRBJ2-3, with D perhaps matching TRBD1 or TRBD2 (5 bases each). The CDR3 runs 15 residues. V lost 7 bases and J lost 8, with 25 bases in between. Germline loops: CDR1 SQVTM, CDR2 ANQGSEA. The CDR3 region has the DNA TGCAGCGCAGAACCGGGACCCATCACGGTTGGTACGCAGTATTTT. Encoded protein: CSAEPGPITVGTQYF.

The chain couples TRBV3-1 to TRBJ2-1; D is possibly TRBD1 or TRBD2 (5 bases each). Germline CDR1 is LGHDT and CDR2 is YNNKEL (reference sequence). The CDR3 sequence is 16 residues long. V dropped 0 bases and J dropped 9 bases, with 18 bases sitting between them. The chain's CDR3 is CASSQDRVQGVGEQFF. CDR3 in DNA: TGTGCCAGCAGCCAAGATAGAGTCCAGGGAGTGGGTGAGCAGTTCTTC.

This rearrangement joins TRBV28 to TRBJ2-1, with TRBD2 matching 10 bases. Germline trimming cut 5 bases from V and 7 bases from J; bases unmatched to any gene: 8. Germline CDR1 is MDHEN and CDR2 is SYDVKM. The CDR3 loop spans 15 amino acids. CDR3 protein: CASSTSGRARNEQFF. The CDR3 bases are TGTGCCAGCAGTACGAGCGGGAGGGCCAGGAATGAGCAGTTCTTC.

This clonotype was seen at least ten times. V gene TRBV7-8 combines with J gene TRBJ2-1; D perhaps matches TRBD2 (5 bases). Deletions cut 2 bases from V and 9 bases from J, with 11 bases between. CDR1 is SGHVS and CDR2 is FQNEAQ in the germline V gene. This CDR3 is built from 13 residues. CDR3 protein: CASSLTGSGEQFF. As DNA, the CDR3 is TGTGCCAGCAGCTTAACTGGCAGCGGTGAGCAGTTCTTC.